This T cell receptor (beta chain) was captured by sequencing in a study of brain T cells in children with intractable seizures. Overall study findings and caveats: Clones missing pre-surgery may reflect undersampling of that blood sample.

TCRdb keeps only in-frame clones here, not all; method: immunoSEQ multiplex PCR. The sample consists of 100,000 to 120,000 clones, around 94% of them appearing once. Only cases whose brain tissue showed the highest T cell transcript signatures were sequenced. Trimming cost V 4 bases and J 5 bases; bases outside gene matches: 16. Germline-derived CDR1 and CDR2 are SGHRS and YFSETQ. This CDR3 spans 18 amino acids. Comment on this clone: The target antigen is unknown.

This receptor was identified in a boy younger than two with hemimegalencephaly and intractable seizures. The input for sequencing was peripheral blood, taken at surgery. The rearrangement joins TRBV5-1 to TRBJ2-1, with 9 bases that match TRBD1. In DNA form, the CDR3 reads TGCGCCAGCAGCCCCACCACCCTGTGGGACAGGGTCAACAATGAGCAGTTCTTC. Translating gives CASSPTTLWDRVNNEQFF. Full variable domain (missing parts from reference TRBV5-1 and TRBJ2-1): KAGVTQTPRYLIKTRGQQVTLSCSPISGHRSVSWYQQTPGQGLQFLFEYFSETQRNKGNFPGRFSGRQFSNSRSEMNVSTLELGDSALYLCASSPTTLWDRVNNEQFFGPGTRLTVL.